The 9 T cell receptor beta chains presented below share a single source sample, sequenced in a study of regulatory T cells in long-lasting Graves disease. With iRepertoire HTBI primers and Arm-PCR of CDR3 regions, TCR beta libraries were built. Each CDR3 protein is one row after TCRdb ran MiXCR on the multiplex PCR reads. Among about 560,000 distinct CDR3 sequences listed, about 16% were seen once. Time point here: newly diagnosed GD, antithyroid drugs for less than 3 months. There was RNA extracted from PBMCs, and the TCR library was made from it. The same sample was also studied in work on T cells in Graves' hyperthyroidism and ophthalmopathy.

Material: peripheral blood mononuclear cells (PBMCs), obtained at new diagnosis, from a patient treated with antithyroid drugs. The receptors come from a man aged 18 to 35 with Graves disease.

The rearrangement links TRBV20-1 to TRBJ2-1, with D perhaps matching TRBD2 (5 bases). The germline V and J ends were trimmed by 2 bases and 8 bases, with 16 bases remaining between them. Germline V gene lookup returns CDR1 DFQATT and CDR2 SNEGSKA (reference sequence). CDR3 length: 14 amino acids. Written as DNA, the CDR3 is TGCAGTGCTAGAAGCAGGACTCTATACGATGAGCAGTTCTTC. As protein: CSARSRTLYDEQFF.

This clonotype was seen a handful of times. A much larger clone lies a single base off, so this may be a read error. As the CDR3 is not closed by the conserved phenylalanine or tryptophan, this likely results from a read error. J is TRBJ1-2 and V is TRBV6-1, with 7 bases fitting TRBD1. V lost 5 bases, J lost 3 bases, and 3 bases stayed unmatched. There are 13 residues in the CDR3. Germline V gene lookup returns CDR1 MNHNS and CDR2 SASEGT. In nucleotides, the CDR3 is TGTGCCAGCAGTCCCCAGGGGGACTATGGCTACACCCTC. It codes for CASSPQGDYGYTL.

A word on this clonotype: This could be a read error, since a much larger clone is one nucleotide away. CDR3 protein: CASTQGGATAYEQYF. The CDR3 DNA reads as TGTGCCAGCACCCAGGGGGGGGCGACGGCCTACGAGCAGTACTTC. This sequence joins TRBV28 and TRBJ2-4, with D perhaps TRBD1 or TRBD2 (7 bases each). The assigned J gene may be wrong: the sequence end matches TRBJ2-7 better. In germline, CDR1 is MDHEN, CDR2 SYDVKM. This CDR3 is built from 15 residues.

The CDR3 protein is CAWSGTSGSPGLAYEQYF. In DNA, the CDR3 is TGTGCCTGGAGTGGGACTAGCGGGAGTCCCGGCCTCGCCTACGAGCAGTACTTC. The rearrangement links TRBV30 to TRBJ2-7; 13 nucleotides agree with TRBD2. From germline, CDR1 is GTSNPN and CDR2 SVGIG (reference sequence). The CDR3 extends over 18 amino acids. Trimming removed 1 base from V and 2 bases from J; junction bases left unmatched: 11.

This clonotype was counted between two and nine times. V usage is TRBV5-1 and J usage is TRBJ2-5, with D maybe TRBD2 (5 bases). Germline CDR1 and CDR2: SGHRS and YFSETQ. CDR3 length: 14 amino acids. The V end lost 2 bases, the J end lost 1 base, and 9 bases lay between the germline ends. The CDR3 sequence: CASSFSAPQETQYF. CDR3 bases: TGCGCCAGCAGCTTTAGCGCTCCCCAAGAGACCCAGTACTTC.

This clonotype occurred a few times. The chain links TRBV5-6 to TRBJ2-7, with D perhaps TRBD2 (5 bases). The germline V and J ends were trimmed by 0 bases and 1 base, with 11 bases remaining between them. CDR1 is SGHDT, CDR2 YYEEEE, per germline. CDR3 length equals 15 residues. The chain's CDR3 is CASSLGPGTSYEQYF. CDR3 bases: TGTGCCAGCAGCTTGGGACCGGGAACGTCCTACGAGCAGTACTTC.

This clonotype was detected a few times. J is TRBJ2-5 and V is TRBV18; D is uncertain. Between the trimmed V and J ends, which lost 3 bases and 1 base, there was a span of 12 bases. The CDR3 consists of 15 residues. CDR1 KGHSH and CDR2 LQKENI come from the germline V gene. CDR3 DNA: TGTGCCAGCTCACCTGACAATTTTCGCCAAGAGACCCAGTACTTC. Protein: CASSPDNFRQETQYF.

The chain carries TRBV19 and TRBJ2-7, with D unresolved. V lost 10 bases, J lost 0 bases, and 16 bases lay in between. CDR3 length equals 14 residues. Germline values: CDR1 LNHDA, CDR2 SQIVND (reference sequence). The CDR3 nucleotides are TGTGCCACCAAGGCCGTTCCCAGCTCCTACGAGCAGTACTTC. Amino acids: CATKAVPSSYEQYF.

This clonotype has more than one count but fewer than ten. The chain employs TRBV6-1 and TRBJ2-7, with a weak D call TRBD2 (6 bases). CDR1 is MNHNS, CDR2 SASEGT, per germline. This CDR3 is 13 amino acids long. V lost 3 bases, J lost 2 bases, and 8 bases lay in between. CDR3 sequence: CASSDGGTYEQYF. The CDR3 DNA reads TGTGCCAGCAGTGACGGGGGAACCTACGAGCAGTACTTC.